The 8 T cell receptor beta chains in this list originate from one sample, sequenced in a study of blood T cell repertoires in COVID-19. Sequenced by immunoSEQ multiplex PCR; TCRdb stores in-frame clones only, minus some. Among tens of thousands of clones listed, approximately 82% were seen once. The sample comprised peripheral blood. The source is a human donor in a cohort sampled during active COVID-19.

The chain has TRBV5-1 and TRBJ2-7; D may be TRBD1 (5 bases). Germline CDR1 SGHRS, CDR2 YFSETQ. This CDR3 region has 15 residues. Trimming cost V 1 base and J 2 bases, with 13 bases left between them. CDR3 in DNA: TGCGCCAGCAGCTTGAATACTGGCAGGGCCTACGAGCAGTACTTC. It specifies CASSLNTGRAYEQYF.

This clone was found once. The chain recombines TRBV29-1 with TRBJ1-2; D may be TRBD1 (5 bases). Germline assignment: CDR1 SQVTM and CDR2 ANQGSEA. This CDR3 spans 13 amino acids. The V gene lost 2 bases and the J gene lost 2 bases, with 9 bases spanning the gap. The chain's CDR3 is CSVETTVNYGYTF. Here the CDR3 DNA reads TGCAGCGTTGAAACGACAGTCAACTATGGCTACACCTTC.

This chain connects TRBV30 to TRBJ2-7; D may correspond to TRBD1 or TRBD2 (6 bases each). V shed 5 bases and J shed 2 bases, with 7 bases lying between them. There are 11 residues in the CDR3. CDR1 GTSNPN and CDR2 SVGIG come from the germline V gene (reference sequence). Here the CDR3 DNA reads TGTGCCTGGGGGGGGCCCTACGAGCAGTACTTC. Translating it yields CAWGGPYEQYF.

The gene calls are TRBV11-2 and TRBJ2-7; D is possibly TRBD2 (6 bases). Germline CDR1 reads SGHAT; CDR2 reads FQNNGV. Trimming took off 4 bases at V and 6 bases at J, with 19 bases between the two ends. The CDR3 covers 15 residues. The CDR3: CASSSYRDSPPEQYF. The CDR3 DNA sequence: TGTGCCAGCAGCTCGTACCGGGACTCACCTCCCGAGCAGTACTTC.

The CDR3 DNA reads TGCGCCAGCAGCTTGAGCCCTAGCGGGGTCTCTGGGGCCAACGTCCTGACTTTC. Its protein is CASSLSPSGVSGANVLTF. The genes are TRBV5-1 and TRBJ2-6, with TRBD2 identical over 9 bases. Trimming took 1 base from V and 0 from J; bases not matched to a gene: 5. The germline V gene has CDR1 SGHRS and CDR2 YFSETQ. The length of the CDR3 is 18 residues.

The chain employs TRBV6-2 or TRBV6-3 and TRBJ2-1, with 13 nucleotides matching TRBD2. Germline V gene lookup returns CDR1 MNHEY and CDR2 SVGEGT. The CDR3 extends over 15 amino acids. After removal of 5 bases from V and 8 bases from J, the junction contained 6 bases not matched to a gene. The CDR3 is CASSQLAGGPDEQFF. CDR3 nucleotides: TGTGCCAGCAGTCAACTAGCGGGGGGGCCGGATGAGCAGTTCTTC.

V and J are TRBV19 and TRBJ2-7, with 8 bases identical to TRBD2. Germline lookup yields CDR1 LNHDA and CDR2 SQIVND (reference sequence). The junction had 5 bases not matched to a gene; V was cut back by 4 bases and J by 6 bases. The CDR3 consists of 13 residues. In DNA, the CDR3 is TGTGCCAGTAGTAGCGGGGGGACTCTCGAGCAGTACTTC. Amino acid sequence: CASSSGGTLEQYF.

V gene TRBV6-5 combines with J gene TRBJ1-2, with a possible D match to TRBD1 (5 bases). V was trimmed by 2 bases and J by 1 base, leaving 11 bases between them. The CDR3 spans 15 residues. Germline V CDR1 and CDR2: MNHEY, SVGAGI. The CDR3 spells CASSYLVGDNYGYTF. The DNA of the CDR3 is TGTGCCAGCAGTTACCTGGTAGGGGATAACTATGGCTACACCTTC.